In its sample, the clone carrying this T cell receptor beta chain was seen many times. TCRdb re-analysed the reads in MiXCR, keeping a single row per CDR3 protein. The table has fewer than 250,000 distinct CDR3 sequences, about 28% seen once. The length of the CDR3 is 12 residues. CDR1 is SEHNR, CDR2 FQNEAQ, per germline (reference sequence). Between the trimmed V and J ends, which lost 4 bases and 4 bases, there was a span of 8 bases. The data belong to a study of kidney transplant recipient with SARS-CoV-2 infection. The sample in question was a blood sample, obtained at baseline and on roughly day 120 from a kidney transplant recipient. The receptor's source is a male patient between 25 and 40 years old who had COVID-19 and was a kidney transplant recipient. These T cells may partly come from the graft donor. The rearrangement links TRBV7-9 to TRBJ2-7; the D gene is possibly TRBD1 (5 bases). In DNA, the CDR3 is TGTGCCAGCAGCTCCACAGGTTACGAGCAGTACTTC. This translates into CASSSTGYEQYF.